The rows below give T cell receptor beta chains drawn from one sample of a study of OX40 agonist ivuxolimab in advanced cancers. Assay: immunoSEQ multiplex PCR; the TCRdb copy retains only in-frame clones and omits some. The table records fewer than 40,000 clones, about 80% of them present only once. The specimen comprised CD4+ or CD8+ T cells sorted from blood, sampled in a trial of the OX40 agonist ivuxolimab. These receptors all stem from an adult with an advanced solid tumor such as melanoma, head and neck, liver or kidney cancer. CDR3s include the opening cysteine and the closing phenylalanine or tryptophan. The D gene is left open where the match is weak. The size field is filled for only some rows; it gives once, few, many or a size class.

D,J,V,size,DNA,CDR3
.,TRBJ2-2,TRBV5-4,.,TGTGCCAGCAGCTTGGCCGGTGCGGGGCTAGGCCGCGGGGAGCTGTTTTTT,CASSLAGAGLGRGELFF
.,TRBJ1-2,TRBV5-5,.,TGTGCCAGCAGCCAATCTCAGGGGCGCGTCGGCTACACCTTC,CASSQSQGRVGYTF
.,TRBJ1-1,TRBV14,few,TGTGCCAGCAGCCGGCGGGCTCAGAGCACTGAAGCTTTCTTT,CASSRRAQSTEAFF
.,TRBJ2-5,TRBV6-1,.,TGTGCCAGCAGTGAGACCCAGGGGTCGGAGACCCAGTACTTC,CASSETQGSETQYF
TRBD1,TRBJ1-6,TRBV27,once,TGTGCCAGCAGTTGGGGGACAGCGAATTCACCCCTCCACTTT,CASSWGTANSPLHF
TRBD1,TRBJ1-2,TRBV10-3,.,TGTGCCATCAACCCCACCGGACAGGACTATGGCTACACCTTC,CAINPTGQDYGYTF
.,TRBJ1-3,TRBV7-3,.,TGTGCCAGCTATGACGGCTTCCCAAACACCATATATTTT,CASYDGFPNTIYF
.,TRBJ1-1,TRBV6-1,.,TGTGCCAGCAGTAGGGACGGTTCAAGGACTGAAGCTTTCTTT,CASSRDGSRTEAFF
.,TRBJ2-1,TRBV29-1,.,TGCAGCGACGCAGGGGCCGCAAATGAGCAGTTCTTC,CSDAGAANEQFF
.,TRBJ1-2,TRBV6-1,.,TGTGCCACCCCCGACAGATACTATGGCTACACCTTC,CATPDRYYGYTF
.,TRBJ1-1,TRBV7-8,.,TGTGCCAGCAGCAAGACAACAGCTTTCTTT,CASSKTTAFF
.,TRBJ1-5,TRBV6-1,few,TGTGCCAGCAACAGGGAGGGGGATCAGCCCCAGCATTTT,CASNREGDQPQHF
.,TRBJ1-2,TRBV30,.,TGTGCCTGGAAGTGGGCCACGTCTTCCTCCTATGGCTACACCTTC,CAWKWATSSSYGYTF
.,TRBJ1-1,TRBV7-2,.,TGTGCCAGCAGACCATTCGTTTTTGAGGACACTGAAGCTTTCTTT,CASRPFVFEDTEAFF
TRBD2,TRBJ2-5,TRBV5-1,.,TGCGCCAGCAGCTTGGGACCAGCGGGGGTGCAAGAGACCCAGTACTTC,CASSLGPAGVQETQYF
.,TRBJ2-7,TRBV5-6,.,TGTGCCAGCAGCTTAACGCCGAGGACAGCTCGTGAGCAGTACTTC,CASSLTPRTAREQYF
TRBD1,TRBJ2-1,TRBV5-4,few,TGTGCCAGCAGCGACCCGGGACAGGGTAAGAGAGATGAGCAGTTCTTC,CASSDPGQGKRDEQFF
.,TRBJ1-1,TRBV2,.,TGTGCCAGCAGCCCGCAGGGGATGAACACTGAAGCTTTCTTT,CASSPQGMNTEAFF
.,TRBJ1-6,TRBV6-1,.,TGTGCCAGCAGTGAATTCCGTTCACCCCTCCACTTT,CASSEFRSPLHF
TRBD1,TRBJ2-7,TRBV5-1,many,TGCGCCAGCAGCTTGGAATCCCAGGGGGCCTACGAGCAGTACTTC,CASSLESQGAYEQYF
.,TRBJ2-1,TRBV5-1,.,TGCGCCAGCAGCAGCGACACCAGCTCCTACAATGAGCAGTTCTTC,CASSSDTSSYNEQFF
.,TRBJ2-3,TRBV2,.,TGTGCCAGCAGTCAAACCCTAACGGGGTGGACAGATACGCAGTATTTT,CASSQTLTGWTDTQYF
.,TRBJ1-4,TRBV5-4,.,TGTGCCAGCAGCTTGCGGGGGCAAAACAACGAAAAACTGTTTTTT,CASSLRGQNNEKLFF
.,TRBJ1-1,TRBV21-1,many,TGTGCCAGCACCGGGGGGGACCAGGGCGCTGAAGCTTTCTTT,CASTGGDQGAEAFF
TRBD1,TRBJ2-5,TRBV7-9,few,TGTGCCAGCAGCTTATCTGGGACAGGGGGCCGAGAGACCCAGTACTTC,CASSLSGTGGRETQYF
.,TRBJ2-3,TRBV30,.,TGTGCCTGGGGCCGGACAGCGTTAAGCACAGATACGCAGTATTTT,CAWGRTALSTDTQYF
.,TRBJ1-1,TRBV11-2,.,TGTGCCAGCAGCCCGGGAGTGAACACTGAAGCTTTCTTT,CASSPGVNTEAFF
.,TRBJ1-1,TRBV6-5,few,TGTGCCAGCAGCCCCGGGACACGGCGAATTGAAGCTTTCTTT,CASSPGTRRIEAFF